The 23 T cell receptor beta chains reported below all come from one sample, sequenced in a study of CD8+CD57+ T cells in acquired aplastic anemia. TCR beta VDJ and CDR3 were profiled, and genomic DNA was the template. TCRdb re-called the reads through MiXCR, storing one row per CDR3 protein. Of approximately 250,000 distinct CDR3 sequences in the sample, approximately 79% were seen once. Before being chosen for sequencing, patients had shown CD8+CD57+ cell expansion by flow cytometry. The sample comprised sorted CD4+, CD8+, or CD8+CD57+ T cells (not recorded which) from PBMCs. The receptors here all came from a human donor with aplastic anemia.

V usage is TRBV11-2 and J usage is TRBJ2-7, with 7 bases fitting TRBD1. CDR1 is SGHAT, CDR2 FQNNGV, per germline. The CDR3 runs 18 residues. V lost 2 bases and J lost 1; bases outside the gene matches: 14. CDR3 loop: CASSLHPHGTALSYEQYV. CDR3 nucleotides: TGTGCCAGCAGCTTACATCCCCACGGGACAGCCCTTTCCTACGAGCAGTACGTC.

The sample holds a few counts of this clonotype. The chain carries TRBV24-1 and TRBJ1-1; D is perhaps TRBD1 (6 bases). Germline lookup yields CDR1 KGHDR and CDR2 SFDVKD. Deletions cut 5 bases from V and 5 bases from J, with 8 bases between. This CDR3 is built from 12 residues. CDR3 amino acids: CATSGRGTEAFF. Written as DNA, the CDR3 is TGTGCCACCAGTGGGAGGGGGACTGAAGCTTTCTTT.

The rearrangement links TRBV11-1 to TRBJ2-1, with a tentative D call TRBD1 (6 bases). The germline gives CDR1 SGHAT, CDR2 FQDESV (reference sequence). This CDR3 region has 13 residues. Trimming left V 6 bases short and J 8 bases short, with 14 bases between. This chain's CDR3 is CASRRGDIDEQFF. The CDR3 bases are TGTGCCAGCAGACGAGGGGACATCGATGAGCAGTTCTTC.

For this clonotype: The CDR3 end shows no conserved phenylalanine or tryptophan, and so a read error is likely. The DNA is omitted, as the CDR3 cannot be located on it reliably, and the CDR3 follows TCRdb's listing. The chain employs TRBV9 and TRBJ2-7. The V gene's germline CDR1 is SGDLS and CDR2 YYNGEE. The CDR3 totals 14 residues, both ends included. CDR3: CASSRGLAGCYTYC.

The chain carries TRBV5-6 and TRBJ2-5, with 8 bases lining up with TRBD1. V gave up 4 bases and J gave up 2 bases; unmatched junction bases: 4. The CDR3 loop spans 14 amino acids. The germline V gene has CDR1 SGHDT and CDR2 YYEEEE. CDR3: CASSTTGGQETQYF. The CDR3 DNA follows: TGTGCCAGCAGCACTACAGGGGGGCAAGAGACCCAGTACTTC.

Only a few counts were recorded for this clonotype. Mismatch with germline at one junction end may stem from a read error. V usage is TRBV10-3 and J usage is TRBJ2-2, with TRBD2 identical over 9 bases. The CDR3 runs to 13 residues. From germline, CDR1 is ENHRY and CDR2 SYGVKD. The CDR3 DNA reads as TGTGCCATCAGGCGGGAGGGGACCGGGGAGCTGTCTTTT. As protein: CAIRREGTGELSF.

CDR3 in amino acids: CASSGWWTDNTGDV. DNA for the CDR3: TGTGCCAGCAGCGGCTGGTGGACAGATAACACCGGGGACGTC. The V and J genes are TRBV9 and TRBJ2-7; weak D call: TRBD1 (6 bases). Germline CDR1 SGDLS, CDR2 YYNGEE. The CDR3 loop spans 14 amino acids.

This clonotype was picked up a small number of times. This chain connects TRBV7-2 to TRBJ2-7; 8 bases fit TRBD1. The CDR3 totals 18 residues. The V gene end was trimmed by 3 bases and the J gene end by 3 bases; junction bases not matched to a gene: 16. Germline V gene lookup returns CDR1 SGHTA and CDR2 FQGNSA. CDR3 sequence reads: CASSFPGGADSGYYEQYV. The CDR3 nucleotides are TGTGCCAGCAGCTTTCCAGGGGGCGCCGACTCTGGCTACTACGAGCAGTACGTC.

The chain joins TRBV2 to TRBJ1-2; no clear D gene. Germline-derived CDR1 and CDR2 are SNHLY and FYNNEI. The CDR3 is made up of 13 amino acids. V dropped 6 bases and J dropped 11 bases, with 19 bases sitting between them. The CDR3 DNA reads TGTGCCAGCAGGCAAGGCGTTGCAGGTGGGTACACCTTC. It translates to CASRQGVAGGYTF.

J is TRBJ1-6 and V is TRBV7-3, with no clear D. The CDR3 is 16 residues long. V was clipped by 5 bases and J by 12 bases, with 23 bases between them. The germline V gene has CDR1 SGHTA and CDR2 FQGTGA. In DNA form, the CDR3 reads TGTGCCAGCAGCGACCCCTATGGCTCCACTCTGGGACCCCTCCACTTT. This translates into CASSDPYGSTLGPLHF. Looking up the rest from reference TRBV7-3 and TRBJ1-6 gives the full variable domain: GAGVSQTPSNKVTEKGKYVELRCDPISGHTALYWYRQSLGQGPEFLIYFQGTGAADDSGLPNDRFFAVRPEGSVSTLKIQRTERGDSAVYLCASSDPYGSTLGPLHFGNGTRLTVT.

This rearrangement joins TRBV10-2 to TRBJ1-1; TRBD1 matches 8 bases. Germline CDR1 reads WSHSY; CDR2 reads SAAADI. This CDR3 comprises 18 residues. V trimming: 0 bases; J trimming: 1 base; junction bases outside the gene matches: 10. Here the CDR3 reads CASSESMAGGEGNTEAFF. The CDR3, as DNA: TGCGCCAGCAGTGAGTCGATGGCAGGGGGCGAGGGGAACACTGAAGCTTTCTTT.

The chain recombines TRBV7-8 with TRBJ2-7; 7 nucleotides align to TRBD2. The ends lost 3 bases at V and 7 bases at J; junction bases unmatched: 9. This CDR3 has 14 residues. Germline V gene sequence: CDR1 SGHVS, CDR2 FQNEAQ. The CDR3 DNA is TGTGCCAGCAGCTTCGGACTCGCGGGAGAGGAGCAGTACGTC. As protein: CASSFGLAGEEQYV.

This clonotype occurred a few times. One end of the junction does not line up with germline, which may come from a read error. This chain connects TRBV7-2 to TRBJ1-2, with D maybe TRBD1 (5 bases). From germline, CDR1 is SGHTA and CDR2 FQGNSA. The CDR3 covers 14 residues. The CDR3 DNA reads as TGTGCCAGCAGCCCGGGACCTACTCCCTATGGGTACACCTTC. It codes for CASSPGPTPYGYTF.

The chain recombines TRBV7-2 with TRBJ2-3; 9 bases agree with TRBD2. V gave up 7 bases and J gave up 3 bases; unmatched junction bases: 5. The length of the CDR3 is 14 residues. The germline CDR1 and CDR2 sequences are SGHTA and FQGNSA. The CDR3 here is CASTATSGTDTQYF. CDR3 in DNA: TGTGCCAGCACCGCGACTAGCGGAACAGATACGCAGTATTTT.

V gene TRBV7-2 combines with J gene TRBJ2-3, with 7 positions matching TRBD1. This CDR3 comprises 14 residues. Germline-derived CDR1 and CDR2 are SGHTA and FQGNSA. The CDR3 sequence is CGRTGTESTDTQYF. The CDR3 DNA follows: TGTGGCAGGACCGGGACAGAAAGCACAGATACGCAGTATTTT. Complete variable domain (other parts from reference TRBV7-2 and TRBJ2-3): GAGVSQSPSNKVTEKGKDVELRCDPISGHTALYWYRQSLGQGLEFLIYFQGNSAPDKSGLPSDRFSAERTGGSVSTLTIQRTQQEDSAVYLCGRTGTESTDTQYFGPGTRLTVL.

The genes are TRBV11-2 and TRBJ2-1; the D gene is possibly TRBD1 (5 bases). The germline V and J ends were trimmed by 0 bases and 14 bases, with 8 bases remaining between them. The CDR3 is made up of 11 amino acids. From germline, CDR1 is SGHAT and CDR2 FQNNGV. The CDR3: CASSLDKTEFF. CDR3 DNA: TGTGCCAGCAGCTTAGACAAGACAGAGTTCTTC.

Note on this clonotype: It may be a read error: a sequence one base away is much more abundant. The chain joins TRBV5-4 to TRBJ2-5; TRBD2 agrees at 7 bases. The CDR3 runs to 14 residues. Unmatched junction bases numbered 4, after V lost 3 bases and J lost 2 bases. Germline V CDR1 and CDR2: SGHNT, YYREEE (reference sequence). Here the CDR3 DNA reads TGTGCCAGCAGCTGTACTAGCGCGCAAGAGACCCAGTACTTC. It codes for CASSCTSAQETQYF.

This chain joins TRBV5-4 and TRBJ1-5; D not resolved. The V end was cut by 4 bases, the J end by 8 bases, with 10 bases between. Germline lookup yields CDR1 SGHNT and CDR2 YYREEE (reference sequence). The CDR3 runs 12 residues. The CDR3 region is CASSVTSEPQHF. The CDR3 nucleotides are TGTGCCAGCAGCGTTACTAGCGAGCCCCAGCATTTT.

The count of this clonotype is one. The germline gene is not matched at one end of the junction; a read error may be the cause. The J gene is TRBJ1-6, the V gene TRBV7-9, with no clear D. This CDR3 is 13 amino acids long. Germline assignment: CDR1 SEHNR and CDR2 FQNEAQ (reference sequence). DNA of the CDR3: TGTGCCAGCAGCTTAGCGGGCAATCCCGCCACGCAGTTT. It codes for CASSLAGNPATQF. Full variable domain (missing parts from reference TRBV7-9 and TRBJ1-6): DTGVSQNPRHKITKRGQNVTFRCDPISEHNRLYWYRQTLGQGPEFLTYFQNEAQLEKSRLLSDRFSAERPKGSFSTLEIQRTEQGDSAMYLCASSLAGNPATQFGNGTRLTVT.

This chain connects TRBV5-1 to TRBJ2-7, with D hard to call. Per germline, CDR1 SGHRS and CDR2 YFSETQ. This CDR3 comprises 18 residues. The CDR3, as DNA: TGTGCCAGCAGCTTTCAGCCAGAAGCTACAGCCCTTTCCTACGAGCAGTACGTC. Protein sequence: CASSFQPEATALSYEQYV.

The rearrangement joins TRBV4-3 to TRBJ2-5; 9 bases map to TRBD2. CDR3 length: 15 amino acids. With V trimmed by 4 bases and J by 5 bases, 8 bases remained unmatched. Germline CDR1 LGHNA, CDR2 YSLEER. CDR3 DNA sequence: TGCGCCAGCAGCCTTCTGACTAGCGGTGGGGAGACCCAGTACTTC. It codes for CASSLLTSGGETQYF.

The genes are TRBV7-8 and TRBJ2-7, with 7 positions matching TRBD2. From germline, CDR1 is SGHVS and CDR2 FQNEAQ. Trimming cost V 5 bases and J 7 bases; bases outside gene matches: 11. The CDR3 covers 14 residues. In DNA form, the CDR3 reads TGTGCCAGCAGCCAGACGGGAGGTCCCGATGAGCAGTACTTC. This gives the protein CASSQTGGPDEQYF.

The V and J genes are TRBV24-1 and TRBJ2-2, with D tentatively TRBD2 (6 bases). In germline, CDR1 is KGHDR, CDR2 SFDVKD. CDR3 length: 18 amino acids. V dropped 1 base and J dropped 1 base, with 15 bases sitting between them. As DNA, the CDR3 is TGTGCCACCAGTGATTTAGGCGGGGCTAGCGAGAACACCGGGGAGCTGTTTTTT. Encoded protein: CATSDLGGASENTGELFF.